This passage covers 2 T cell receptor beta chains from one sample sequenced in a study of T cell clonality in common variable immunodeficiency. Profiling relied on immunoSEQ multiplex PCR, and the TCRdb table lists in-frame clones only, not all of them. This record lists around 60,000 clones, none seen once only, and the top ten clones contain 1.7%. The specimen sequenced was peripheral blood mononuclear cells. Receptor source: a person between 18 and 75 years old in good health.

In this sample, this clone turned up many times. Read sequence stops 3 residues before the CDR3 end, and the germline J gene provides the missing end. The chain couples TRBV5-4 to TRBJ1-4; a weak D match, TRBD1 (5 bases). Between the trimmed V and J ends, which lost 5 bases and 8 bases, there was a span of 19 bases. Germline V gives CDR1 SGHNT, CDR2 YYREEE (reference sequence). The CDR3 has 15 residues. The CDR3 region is CASSSGGLGKEKLFF. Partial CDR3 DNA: TGTGCCAGCAGTTCCGGGGGTCTCGGAAAAGAAAAA.

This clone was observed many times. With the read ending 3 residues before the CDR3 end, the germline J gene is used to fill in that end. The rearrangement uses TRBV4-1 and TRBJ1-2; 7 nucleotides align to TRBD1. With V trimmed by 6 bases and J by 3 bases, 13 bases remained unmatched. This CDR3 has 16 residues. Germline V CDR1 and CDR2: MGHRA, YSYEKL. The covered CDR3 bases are TGCGCCAGCAGACCGAAGGACAGGCTCTTTTACTATGGC. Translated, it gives CASRPKDRLFYYG. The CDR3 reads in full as CASRPKDRLFYYGYTF.